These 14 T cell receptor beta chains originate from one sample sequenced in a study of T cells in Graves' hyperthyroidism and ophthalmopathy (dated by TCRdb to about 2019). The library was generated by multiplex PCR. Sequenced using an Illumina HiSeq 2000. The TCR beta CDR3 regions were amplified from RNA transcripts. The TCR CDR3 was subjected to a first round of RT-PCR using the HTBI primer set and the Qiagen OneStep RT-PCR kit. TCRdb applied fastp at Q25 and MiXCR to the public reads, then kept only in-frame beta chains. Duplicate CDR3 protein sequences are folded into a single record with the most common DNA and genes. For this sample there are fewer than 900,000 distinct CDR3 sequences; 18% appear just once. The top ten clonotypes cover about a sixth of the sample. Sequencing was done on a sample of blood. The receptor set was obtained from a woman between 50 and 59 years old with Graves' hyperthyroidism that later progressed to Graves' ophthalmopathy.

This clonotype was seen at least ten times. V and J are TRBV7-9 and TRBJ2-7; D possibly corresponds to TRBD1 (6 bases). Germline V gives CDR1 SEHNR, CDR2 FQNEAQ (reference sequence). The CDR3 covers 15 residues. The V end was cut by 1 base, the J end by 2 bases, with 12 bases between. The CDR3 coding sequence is TGTGCCAGCAGCTTAGATCAGGACAGTACCTACGAGCAGTACTTC. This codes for CASSLDQDSTYEQYF.

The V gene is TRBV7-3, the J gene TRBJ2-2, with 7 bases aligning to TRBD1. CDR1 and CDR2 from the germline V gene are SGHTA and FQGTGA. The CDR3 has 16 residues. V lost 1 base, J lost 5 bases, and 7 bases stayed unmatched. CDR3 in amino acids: CASSLMGAGGTGELFF. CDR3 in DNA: TGTGCCAGCAGCTTAATGGGGGCAGGGGGAACCGGGGAGCTGTTTTTT.

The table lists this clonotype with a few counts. The CDR3 nucleotides read TGTGCCTGGAGTACCCAGGATGAGCAGTTCTTC. Protein: CAWSTQDEQFF. The genes are TRBV30 and TRBJ2-1; no firm D call. The germline V gene encodes CDR1 GTSNPN and CDR2 SVGIG (reference sequence). The CDR3 totals 11 residues. Trimming took 2 bases from V and 8 from J, leaving 7 bases between them.

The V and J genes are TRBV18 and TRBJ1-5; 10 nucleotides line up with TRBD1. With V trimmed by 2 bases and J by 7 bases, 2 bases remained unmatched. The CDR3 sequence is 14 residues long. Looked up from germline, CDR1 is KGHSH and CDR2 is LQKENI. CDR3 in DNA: TGTGCCAGCTCACCATCGGACAGGGGGCAGCCCCAGCATTTT. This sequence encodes CASSPSDRGQPQHF.

DNA of the CDR3: TGTGCCAGCAGTGGAGTCGTAAAACTGTTTTTT. This gives the protein CASSGVVKLFF. The chain recombines TRBV28 with TRBJ1-4; no definite D call. The V end was cut by 5 bases, the J end by 10 bases, with 8 bases between. CDR3 length equals 11 residues. Germline V gene lookup returns CDR1 MDHEN and CDR2 SYDVKM.

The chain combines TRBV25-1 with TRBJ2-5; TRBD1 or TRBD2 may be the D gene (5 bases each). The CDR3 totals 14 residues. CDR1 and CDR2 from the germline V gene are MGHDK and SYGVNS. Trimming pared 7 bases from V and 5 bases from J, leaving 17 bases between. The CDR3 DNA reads TGTGCCAGCACTCCAGGGCGGGTTTGGGAGACCCAGTACTTC. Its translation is CASTPGRVWETQYF.

The DNA of the CDR3 is TGTGCCACCAGTGATTTGCGGGAGGGCCCTGGAAACACCATATATTTT. It yields the protein CATSDLREGPGNTIYF. The gene calls are TRBV24-1 and TRBJ1-3; D is undetermined. The CDR3 is 16 residues long. The germline V gene encodes CDR1 KGHDR and CDR2 SFDVKD. V was trimmed by 0 bases and J by 2 bases, leaving 10 bases between them.

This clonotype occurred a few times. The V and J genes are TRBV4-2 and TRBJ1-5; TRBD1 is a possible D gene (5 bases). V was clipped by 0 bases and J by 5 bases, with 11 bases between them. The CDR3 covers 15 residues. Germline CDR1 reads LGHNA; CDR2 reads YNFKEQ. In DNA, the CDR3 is TGTGCCAGCAGCCAAGATACTGGGGGGGATCAGCCCCAGCATTTT. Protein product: CASSQDTGGDQPQHF.

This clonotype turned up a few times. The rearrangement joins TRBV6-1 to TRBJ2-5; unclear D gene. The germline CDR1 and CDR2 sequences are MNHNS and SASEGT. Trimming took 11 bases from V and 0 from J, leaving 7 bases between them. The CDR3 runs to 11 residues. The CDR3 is CALLYQETQYF. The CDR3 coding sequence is TGTGCCCTTTTGTACCAAGAGACCCAGTACTTC.

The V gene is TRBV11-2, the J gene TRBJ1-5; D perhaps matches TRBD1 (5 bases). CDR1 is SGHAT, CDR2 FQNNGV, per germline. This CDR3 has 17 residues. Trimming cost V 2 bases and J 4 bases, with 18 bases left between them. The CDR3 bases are TGTGCCAGCAGCTTACGCTCCTCGACAGCTGTTAATCAGCCCCAGCATTTT. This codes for CASSLRSSTAVNQPQHF.

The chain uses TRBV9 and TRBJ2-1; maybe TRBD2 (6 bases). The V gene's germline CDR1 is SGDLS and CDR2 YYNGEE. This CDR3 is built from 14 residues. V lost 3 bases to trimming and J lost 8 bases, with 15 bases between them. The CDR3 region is CASSGGVGLDEQFF. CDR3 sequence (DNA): TGTGCCAGCAGCGGCGGGGTAGGCCTCGATGAGCAGTTCTTC.

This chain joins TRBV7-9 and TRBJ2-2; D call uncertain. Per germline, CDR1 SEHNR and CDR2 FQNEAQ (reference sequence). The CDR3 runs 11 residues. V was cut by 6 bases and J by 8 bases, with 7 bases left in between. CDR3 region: CASRKLGELFF. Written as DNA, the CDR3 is TGTGCCAGCAGGAAACTGGGGGAGCTGTTTTTT.

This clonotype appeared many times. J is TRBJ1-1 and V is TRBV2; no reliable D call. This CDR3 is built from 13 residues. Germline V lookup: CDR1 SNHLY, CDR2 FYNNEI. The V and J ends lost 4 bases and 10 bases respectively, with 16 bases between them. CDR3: CASSVEESTLAFF. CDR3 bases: TGTGCCAGCAGTGTAGAGGAGTCAACCCTAGCTTTCTTT.

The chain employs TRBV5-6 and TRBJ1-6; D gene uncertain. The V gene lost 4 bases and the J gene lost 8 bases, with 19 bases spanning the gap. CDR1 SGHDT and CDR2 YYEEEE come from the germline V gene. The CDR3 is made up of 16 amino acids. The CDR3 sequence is CASSPKGPLLHSPLHF. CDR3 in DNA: TGTGCCAGCAGCCCCAAGGGCCCACTTTTGCATTCACCCCTCCACTTT.